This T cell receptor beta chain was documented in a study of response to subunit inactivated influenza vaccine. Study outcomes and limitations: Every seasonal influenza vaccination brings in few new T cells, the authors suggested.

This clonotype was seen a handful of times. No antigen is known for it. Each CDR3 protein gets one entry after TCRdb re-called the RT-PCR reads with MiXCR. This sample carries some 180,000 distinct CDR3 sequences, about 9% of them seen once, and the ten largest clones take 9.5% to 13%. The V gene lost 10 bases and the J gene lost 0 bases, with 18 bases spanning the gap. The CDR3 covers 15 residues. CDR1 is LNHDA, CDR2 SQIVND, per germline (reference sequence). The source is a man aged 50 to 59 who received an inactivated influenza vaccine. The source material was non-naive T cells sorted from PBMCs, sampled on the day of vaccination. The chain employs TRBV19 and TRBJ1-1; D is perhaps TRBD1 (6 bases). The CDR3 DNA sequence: TGTGCCACCCAAGCGGTGTGGACAGTGAACACTGAAGCTTTCTTT. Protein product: CATQAVWTVNTEAFF.